This is a list of T cell receptor beta chains from one sample in a study of OX40 agonist ivuxolimab in advanced cancers. Libraries were prepared by immunoSEQ multiplex PCR; TCRdb keeps only in-frame clonotypes and omits some of them. The profile shows under 110,000 clones, approximately 90% of them singletons. Specimen: CD4+ or CD8+ T cells sorted from blood, collected in a trial of the OX40 agonist ivuxolimab. These receptors were taken from an adult with an advanced solid tumor such as melanoma, head and neck, liver or kidney cancer. Both conserved end residues are part of each CDR3. A D gene is named only where the DNA matches it firmly. Size is omitted from some rows. Given values are once, few, many or a class for expanded clones.

D,V,J,size,DNA,CDR3
TRBD2,TRBV19,TRBJ2-3,NA,TGTGCCAGTAGTAGTAGCGGGGGGGGCACAGATACGCAGTATTTT,CASSSSGGGTDTQYF
NA,TRBV6-1,TRBJ2-3,NA,TGTGCCAGCAGTGAAGGACAGGCCCCCACAGATACGCAGTATTTT,CASSEGQAPTDTQYF
NA,TRBV2,TRBJ2-2,NA,TGTGCCAGCAGGGAGGACAGAGGGAACACCGGGGAGCTGTTTTTT,CASREDRGNTGELFF
NA,TRBV23-1,TRBJ2-7,NA,TGCGCCAGCAGGTCCAACGGGGACAGCGGGGATCACGAGCAGTACTTC,CASRSNGDSGDHEQYF
NA,TRBV2,TRBJ2-6,NA,TGTGCCATCCCGGGCGGGACCGCAAGCTCTGGGGCCAACGTCCTGACTTTC,CAIPGGTASSGANVLTF
NA,TRBV9,TRBJ1-1,once,TGTGCCAGCAGCGTAGCTGTCACGGACACTGAAGCTTTCTTT,CASSVAVTDTEAFF
NA,TRBV30,TRBJ2-2,NA,TGTGCCAGACGAGTTGGGGGGCGCGTCACCGGGGAGCTGTTTTTT,CARRVGGRVTGELFF
NA,TRBV7-9,TRBJ2-1,NA,TGTGCCAGCAGCTTGGAGAGGTGGGGGCAGTTCTTC,CASSLERWGQFF
NA,TRBV7-2,TRBJ2-7,NA,TGTGCCAGCCTTAGACCTCTCTCCTACGAGCAGTACTTC,CASLRPLSYEQYF
NA,TRBV28,TRBJ2-5,NA,TGTGCCAGCAGCGACCCCGGCGGGGGCAGCGAGACCCAGTACTTC,CASSDPGGGSETQYF
TRBD1,TRBV7-2,TRBJ2-1,NA,TGTGCCAGCAGCTTCTCGGGACAGACGTACAATGAGCAGTTCTTC,CASSFSGQTYNEQFF
NA,TRBV30,TRBJ2-2,NA,TGTGCCTGGAGTGCCTGGACAGGGAGGGCGGGCACCGGGGAGCTGTTTTTT,CAWSAWTGRAGTGELFF
NA,TRBV7-2,TRBJ2-7,NA,TGTGCCAGCAGCTTAGCGCCCAGTTCCTACGAGCAGTACTTC,CASSLAPSSYEQYF
NA,TRBV2,TRBJ1-1,NA,TGTGCCAGCAGTGGGCTGAACACTGAAGCTTTCTTT,CASSGLNTEAFF
NA,TRBV28,TRBJ1-2,NA,TGTGCCAGCAGTTTAGGGTTTGAGGGCTACACCTTC,CASSLGFEGYTF
NA,TRBV18,TRBJ2-3,NA,TGTGCCAGCTCACCATATACCACAGATACGCAGTATTTT,CASSPYTTDTQYF
TRBD2,TRBV4-3,TRBJ2-3,NA,TGCGCCAGCAGCCAACCTAGCGGGGGGATACATACGCAGTATTTT,CASSQPSGGIHTQYF
TRBD1,TRBV9,TRBJ1-2,NA,TGTGCCAGCAGCGTAGATCCCAGGGGGGATGGCTACACCTTC,CASSVDPRGDGYTF
NA,TRBV7-2,TRBJ2-7,once,TGTGCCAGCAGCCCCTACCTCACTAGCTACGAGCAGTACTTC,CASSPYLTSYEQYF
NA,TRBV6-5,TRBJ2-3,NA,TGTGCCAGCGGAACTAGGAGGAACACAGATACGCAGTATTTT,CASGTRRNTDTQYF
NA,TRBV18,TRBJ1-5,NA,TGTGCCAGCTCACCGGCGGGGACGAGCAATCAGCCCCAGCATTTT,CASSPAGTSNQPQHF
NA,TRBV10-1,TRBJ1-1,NA,TGCGCCAGCAGTGAGTCCGTGAACACTGAAGCTTTCTTT,CASSESVNTEAFF
NA,TRBV25-1,TRBJ2-7,NA,TGTGCCAGCAGTGAGACGGGTTTGCCCTACGAGCAGTACTTC,CASSETGLPYEQYF
TRBD1,TRBV28,TRBJ2-1,NA,TGTGCCAGCAATCCGGGACAGGGGGCTGAGCAGTTCTTC,CASNPGQGAEQFF
TRBD2,TRBV5-1,TRBJ2-7,NA,TGCGCCAGCAGGTTGACTAGCGGGCGCCCCTACGAGCAGTACTTC,CASRLTSGRPYEQYF